The source of this T cell receptor (beta chain) is a study of cytotoxic CD8 clonotypes in ibrutinib-treated CLL (TCRdb year 2021). Context from the whole study: In this cohort, some 14 patients were treatment-naive and ten to twelve were relapsed/refractory, while some 18 had unmutated IGHV. On average, each sample yielded around 250,000 productive templates and 85,000 to 95,000 productive rearrangements. Responses were partial in around 25 patients and complete in 2; after median about 5.5 years follow-up, about 15 stayed in remission and 12 progressed. Response samples were taken after a median of 12 months on treatment, ranging from roughly 6 to 36 months. Of the roughly 90 people in the trial, around 24 had longitudinal samples available. Patients were still on ibrutinib when every remission and progressive disease sample was collected. Cryopreserved peripheral blood mononuclear cells were collected at three points: before therapy, at response, and at either sustained remission or disease progression. The paper's findings and limits, for the study overall: Baseline clonality exceeded that of age-matched healthy donors and correlated strongly with circulating CD8+ T-cell counts. An increase in clonality was observed at ibrutinib response, with clonality remaining stable during sustained remission and falling back toward baseline at progression. Lymph node repertoires were not examined, and the timing of sampling was not matched between patients in sustained remission and those whose disease progressed. Public clonotypes were rare and either contracted or stayed stable during treatment, and the rise in clonality at ibrutinib response reflected the expansion of private clonotypes.

In light of the paper, this sample's time point label describes: progressive disease on ibrutinib. For TCR beta library preparation, roughly 2 micrograms of genomic DNA was extracted from cryopreserved PBMCs. Longitudinal blood samples from CLL patients on ibrutinib monotherapy underwent high-throughput TCR beta sequencing. The patients were enrolled in a single-center, open-label phase 2 trial of ibrutinib monotherapy. This clone was recorded a few times. What this receptor recognizes is not known. No clone much larger than this one lies a single base away; base qualities are absent. The goal of deep resolution MiSeq sequencing was a depth between 1 in 1 million and 1 in 200,000 T cells, and coverage averaged 10x per clonotype. The immunoSEQ hsTCRB Kit was used to generate TCR beta libraries. Under the source paper's analysis protocol: The data were analyzed with ImmunoSEQ Analyzer and ImmunoSEQ Data Assistant, and V, D and J gene assignments followed IMGT definitions. Clonality was computed as one minus normalized Shannon entropy of productive rearrangement frequencies, ranging from 0 to 1. Only overrepresented clonotypes making up at least 0.05% of each patient's repertoire were included in the public clonotype analysis. Repertoires from approximately 13 age-matched healthy donors in immuneACCESS were used as clonality controls. The immuneACCESS repertoire file appears here via TCRdb, limited to in-frame rearrangements. These files lack a portion of the clones; in checked studies, under half of the deficit traces to unresolved V genes, and the cause of the others is not known. V, J and clone size are those of that table, while D and trimming were read from the DNA. This sample lists 50,000 to 70,000 clones; 50% to 60% were detected once. The ten largest clones represent under 30% of the sample.

The CDR1 and CDR2 encoded by the germline V gene (reference sequence) are SEHNR and FQNEAQ. Germline trimming amounts to 5 bases on V and 3 bases on J, with 10 as the count of junction bases outside the gene matches. From cysteine to phenylalanine, the CDR3 is 16 amino acids long. The retained sequence is limited to the CDR3, 48 bases, with the frame set at the first base. The source is a human donor with chronic lymphocytic leukemia. Source: PBMCs, taken at disease progression, from a patient treated with ibrutinib. The chain is assembled from TRBV7-9 and TRBJ2-7, with 10 junctional bases fitting TRBD2. Here the CDR3 is given as CASSGGASGGVYEQYF. The nucleotide sequence reads as follows: TGTGCCAGCAGCGGCGGGGCTAGCGGGGGCGTCTACGAGCAGTACTTC.